This T cell receptor beta chain derives from a study of T-cell memory formation after mild COVID-19. TCRdb ran MiXCR on the 5' RACE reads and lists one entry per CDR3 protein. Here the sample spans some 490,000 distinct CDR3 sequences, 15% to 20% being singletons. This clonotype was counted many times. The CDR3 has 14 residues. Germline lookup yields CDR1 SGDLS and CDR2 YYNGEE. J lost 2 bases, V lost 4 bases, and 5 bases had no gene match. The chain has TRBV9 and TRBJ2-5, with 7 bases fitting TRBD2. The TCR originated in an adult woman who had mild COVID-19 (a few samples of this study predate the infection). Cell type and time point are not known. Sequenced input: PBMCs or a T cell subset sorted from them (not recorded which). CDR3 sequence: CASSLTSVQETQYF. The CDR3 DNA sequence: TGTGCCAGCAGCCTTACTAGCGTTCAAGAGACCCAGTACTTC.